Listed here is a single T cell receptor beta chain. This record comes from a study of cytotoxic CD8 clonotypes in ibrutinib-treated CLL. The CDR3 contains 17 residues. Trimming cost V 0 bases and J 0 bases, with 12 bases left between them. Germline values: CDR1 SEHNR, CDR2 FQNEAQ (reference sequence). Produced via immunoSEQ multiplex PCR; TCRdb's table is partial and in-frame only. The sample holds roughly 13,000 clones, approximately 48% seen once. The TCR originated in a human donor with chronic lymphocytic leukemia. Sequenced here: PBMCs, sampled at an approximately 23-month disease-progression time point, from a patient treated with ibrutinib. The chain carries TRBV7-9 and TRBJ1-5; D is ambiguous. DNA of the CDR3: TGTGCCAGCAGCTTAGCTTTCGGGTTCGATAGCAATCAGCCCCAGCATTTT. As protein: CASSLAFGFDSNQPQHF.